The TCR beta chain described here comes from a study of tumor-infiltrating lymphocytes in primary liver carcinoma. The study, taken as a whole, reports: Lesser overlap characterized tumor-adjacent and tumor-blood pairs relative to tumor region pairs. The top-250-clone fraction was significantly higher in tumors than in blood (p = 0.039).

cDNA specific to TCR beta was made from approximately 0.55 ug of total RNA, with a constant-region primer employed for priming. TCR beta libraries came from three nested multiplex PCR rounds using slightly modified ARM-PCR. Rounds one and two of PCR, each of 9 to 11 cycles, were primed with TRBV1-TRBV30 forward primers and a C-beta reverse primer. TCRdb re-called the multiplex PCR reads through MiXCR, storing one row per CDR3 protein. This sample yields approximately 320,000 distinct CDR3 sequences, of which 50% to 60% are seen a single time; about a sixth belongs to the top ten. Notes on this clonotype: What it recognizes is unknown.

The CDR3 runs 13 residues. V lost 1 base and J lost 14, with 17 bases in between. The germline gives CDR1 LGHNT, CDR2 FRNRAP. Blood RNA originated from unsorted whole blood, with germline DNA additionally extracted. Around 3.7 milliliters of peripheral blood were collected before surgery. The receptor comes from a woman in her 30s with primary liver carcinoma and hepatitis B virus infection. The material sequenced was peripheral blood. The V gene is TRBV12-5, the J gene TRBJ2-5; no firm D call. Here the CDR3 reads CASGLEPSYEHYF. The CDR3 region has the DNA TGTGCTAGTGGTTTGGAACCGTCCTACGAGCACTACTTC. Full variable domain (remainder filled in from reference TRBV12-5 and TRBJ2-5): DARVTQTPRHKVTEMGQEVTMRCQPILGHNTVFWYRQTMMQGLELLAYFRNRAPLDDSGMPKDRFSAEMPDATLATLKIQPSEPRDSAVYFCASGLEPSYEHYFGPGTRLLVL.